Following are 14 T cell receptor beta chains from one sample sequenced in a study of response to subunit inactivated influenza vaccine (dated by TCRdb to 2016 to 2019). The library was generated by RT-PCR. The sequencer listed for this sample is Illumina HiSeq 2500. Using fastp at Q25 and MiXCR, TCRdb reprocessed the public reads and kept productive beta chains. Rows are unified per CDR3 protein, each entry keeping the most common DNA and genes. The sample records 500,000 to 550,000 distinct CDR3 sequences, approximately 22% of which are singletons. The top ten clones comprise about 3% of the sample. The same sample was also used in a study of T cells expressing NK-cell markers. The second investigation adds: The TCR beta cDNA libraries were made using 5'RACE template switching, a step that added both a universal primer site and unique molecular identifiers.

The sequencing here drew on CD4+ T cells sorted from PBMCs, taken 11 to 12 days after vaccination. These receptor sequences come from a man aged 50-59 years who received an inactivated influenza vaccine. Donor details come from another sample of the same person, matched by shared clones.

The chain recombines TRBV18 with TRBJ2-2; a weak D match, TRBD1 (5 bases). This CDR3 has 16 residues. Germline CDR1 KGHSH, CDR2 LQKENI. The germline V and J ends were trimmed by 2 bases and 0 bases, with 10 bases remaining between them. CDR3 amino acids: CASSPRQNSNTGELFF. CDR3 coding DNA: TGTGCCAGCTCACCAAGACAGAATTCGAACACCGGGGAGCTGTTTTTT.

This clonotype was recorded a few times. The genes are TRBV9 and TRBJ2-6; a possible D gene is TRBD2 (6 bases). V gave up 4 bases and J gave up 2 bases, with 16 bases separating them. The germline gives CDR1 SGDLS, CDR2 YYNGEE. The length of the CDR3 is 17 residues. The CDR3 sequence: CASSQDPPGAGANVLTF. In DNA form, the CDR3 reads TGTGCCAGCAGCCAAGATCCCCCGGGAGCTGGGGCCAACGTCCTGACTTTC.

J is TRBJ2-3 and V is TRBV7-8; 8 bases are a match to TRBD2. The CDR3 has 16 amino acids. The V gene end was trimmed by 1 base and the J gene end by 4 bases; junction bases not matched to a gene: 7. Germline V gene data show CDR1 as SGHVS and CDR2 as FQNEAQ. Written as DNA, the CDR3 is TGTGCCAGCAGCTTAGTTCAGCGGGAGCGCTCAGATACGCAGTATTTT. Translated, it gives CASSLVQRERSDTQYF.

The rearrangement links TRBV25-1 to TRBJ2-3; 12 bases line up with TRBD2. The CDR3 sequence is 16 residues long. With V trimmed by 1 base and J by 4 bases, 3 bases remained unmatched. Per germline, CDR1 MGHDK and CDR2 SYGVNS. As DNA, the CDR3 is TGTGCCAGCAGTGAATTAGCTAGCGGGAGGGCAGATACGCAGTATTTT. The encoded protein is CASSELASGRADTQYF.

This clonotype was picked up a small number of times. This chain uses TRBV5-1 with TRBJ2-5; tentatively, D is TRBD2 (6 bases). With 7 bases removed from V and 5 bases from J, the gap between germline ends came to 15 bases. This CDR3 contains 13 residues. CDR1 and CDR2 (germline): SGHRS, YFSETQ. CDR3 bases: TGCGCCAGCGGACTATCCCCCGGGGAGACCCAGTACTTC. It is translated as CASGLSPGETQYF.

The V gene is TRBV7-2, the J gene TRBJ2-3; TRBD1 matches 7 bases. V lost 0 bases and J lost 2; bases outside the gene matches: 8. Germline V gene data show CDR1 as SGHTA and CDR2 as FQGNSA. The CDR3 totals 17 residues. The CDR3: CASSLAGQSTYTDTQYF. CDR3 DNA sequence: TGTGCCAGCAGCTTAGCGGGACAGAGTACCTACACAGATACGCAGTATTTT.

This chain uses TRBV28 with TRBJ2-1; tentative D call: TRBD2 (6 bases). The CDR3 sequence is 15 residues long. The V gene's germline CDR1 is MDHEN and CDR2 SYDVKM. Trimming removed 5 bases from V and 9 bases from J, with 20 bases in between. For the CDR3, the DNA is TGTGCCAGCAGTGCCTCTAGCGCCCAAGGTCGTGAGCAGTTCTTC. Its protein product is CASSASSAQGREQFF.

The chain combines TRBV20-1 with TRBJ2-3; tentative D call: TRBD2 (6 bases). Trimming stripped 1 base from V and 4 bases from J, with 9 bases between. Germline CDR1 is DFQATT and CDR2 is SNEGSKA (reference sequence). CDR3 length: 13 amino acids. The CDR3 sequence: CSARVGSADTQYF. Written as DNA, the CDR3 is TGCAGTGCTAGAGTCGGGAGCGCAGATACGCAGTATTTT.

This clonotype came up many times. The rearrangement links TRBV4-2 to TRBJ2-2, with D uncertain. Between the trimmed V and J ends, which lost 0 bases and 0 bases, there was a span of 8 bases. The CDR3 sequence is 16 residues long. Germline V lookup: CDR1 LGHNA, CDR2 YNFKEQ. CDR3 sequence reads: CASSQEVRTNTGELFF. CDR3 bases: TGTGCCAGCAGCCAAGAGGTGAGGACGAACACCGGGGAGCTGTTTTTT.

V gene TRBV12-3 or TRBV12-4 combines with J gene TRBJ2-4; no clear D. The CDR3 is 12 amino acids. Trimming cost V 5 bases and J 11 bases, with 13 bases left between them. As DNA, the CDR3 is TGTGCCAGCAGTGCCACAGAGGCACTTCAGTACTTC. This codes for CASSATEALQYF.

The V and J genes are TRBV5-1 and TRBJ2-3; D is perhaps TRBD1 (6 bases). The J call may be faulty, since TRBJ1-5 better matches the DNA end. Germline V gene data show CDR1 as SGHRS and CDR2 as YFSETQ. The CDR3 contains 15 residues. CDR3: CASSLRTDSTDTQHF. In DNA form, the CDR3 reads TGCGCCAGCAGCTTGCGGACGGACAGCACAGATACGCAGCATTTT.

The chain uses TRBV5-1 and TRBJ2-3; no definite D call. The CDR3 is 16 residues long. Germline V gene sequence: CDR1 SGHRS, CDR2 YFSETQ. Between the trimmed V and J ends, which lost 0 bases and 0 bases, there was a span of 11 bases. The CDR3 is CASSLGVDPSTDTQYF. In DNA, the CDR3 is TGCGCCAGCAGCTTGGGAGTTGACCCTAGCACAGATACGCAGTATTTT.

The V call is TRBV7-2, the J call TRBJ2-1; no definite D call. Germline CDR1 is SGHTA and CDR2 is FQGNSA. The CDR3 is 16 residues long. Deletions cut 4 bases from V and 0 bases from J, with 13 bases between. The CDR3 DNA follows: TGTGCCAGCAGCTCGGTCAACGAAGCCTCCTACAATGAGCAGTTCTTC. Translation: CASSSVNEASYNEQFF.

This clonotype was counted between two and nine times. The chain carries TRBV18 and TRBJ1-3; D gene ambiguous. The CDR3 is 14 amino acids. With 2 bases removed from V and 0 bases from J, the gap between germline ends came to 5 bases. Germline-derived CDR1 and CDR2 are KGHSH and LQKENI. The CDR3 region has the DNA TGTGCCAGCTCACCAACAGACTCTGGAAACACCATATATTTT. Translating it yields CASSPTDSGNTIYF.